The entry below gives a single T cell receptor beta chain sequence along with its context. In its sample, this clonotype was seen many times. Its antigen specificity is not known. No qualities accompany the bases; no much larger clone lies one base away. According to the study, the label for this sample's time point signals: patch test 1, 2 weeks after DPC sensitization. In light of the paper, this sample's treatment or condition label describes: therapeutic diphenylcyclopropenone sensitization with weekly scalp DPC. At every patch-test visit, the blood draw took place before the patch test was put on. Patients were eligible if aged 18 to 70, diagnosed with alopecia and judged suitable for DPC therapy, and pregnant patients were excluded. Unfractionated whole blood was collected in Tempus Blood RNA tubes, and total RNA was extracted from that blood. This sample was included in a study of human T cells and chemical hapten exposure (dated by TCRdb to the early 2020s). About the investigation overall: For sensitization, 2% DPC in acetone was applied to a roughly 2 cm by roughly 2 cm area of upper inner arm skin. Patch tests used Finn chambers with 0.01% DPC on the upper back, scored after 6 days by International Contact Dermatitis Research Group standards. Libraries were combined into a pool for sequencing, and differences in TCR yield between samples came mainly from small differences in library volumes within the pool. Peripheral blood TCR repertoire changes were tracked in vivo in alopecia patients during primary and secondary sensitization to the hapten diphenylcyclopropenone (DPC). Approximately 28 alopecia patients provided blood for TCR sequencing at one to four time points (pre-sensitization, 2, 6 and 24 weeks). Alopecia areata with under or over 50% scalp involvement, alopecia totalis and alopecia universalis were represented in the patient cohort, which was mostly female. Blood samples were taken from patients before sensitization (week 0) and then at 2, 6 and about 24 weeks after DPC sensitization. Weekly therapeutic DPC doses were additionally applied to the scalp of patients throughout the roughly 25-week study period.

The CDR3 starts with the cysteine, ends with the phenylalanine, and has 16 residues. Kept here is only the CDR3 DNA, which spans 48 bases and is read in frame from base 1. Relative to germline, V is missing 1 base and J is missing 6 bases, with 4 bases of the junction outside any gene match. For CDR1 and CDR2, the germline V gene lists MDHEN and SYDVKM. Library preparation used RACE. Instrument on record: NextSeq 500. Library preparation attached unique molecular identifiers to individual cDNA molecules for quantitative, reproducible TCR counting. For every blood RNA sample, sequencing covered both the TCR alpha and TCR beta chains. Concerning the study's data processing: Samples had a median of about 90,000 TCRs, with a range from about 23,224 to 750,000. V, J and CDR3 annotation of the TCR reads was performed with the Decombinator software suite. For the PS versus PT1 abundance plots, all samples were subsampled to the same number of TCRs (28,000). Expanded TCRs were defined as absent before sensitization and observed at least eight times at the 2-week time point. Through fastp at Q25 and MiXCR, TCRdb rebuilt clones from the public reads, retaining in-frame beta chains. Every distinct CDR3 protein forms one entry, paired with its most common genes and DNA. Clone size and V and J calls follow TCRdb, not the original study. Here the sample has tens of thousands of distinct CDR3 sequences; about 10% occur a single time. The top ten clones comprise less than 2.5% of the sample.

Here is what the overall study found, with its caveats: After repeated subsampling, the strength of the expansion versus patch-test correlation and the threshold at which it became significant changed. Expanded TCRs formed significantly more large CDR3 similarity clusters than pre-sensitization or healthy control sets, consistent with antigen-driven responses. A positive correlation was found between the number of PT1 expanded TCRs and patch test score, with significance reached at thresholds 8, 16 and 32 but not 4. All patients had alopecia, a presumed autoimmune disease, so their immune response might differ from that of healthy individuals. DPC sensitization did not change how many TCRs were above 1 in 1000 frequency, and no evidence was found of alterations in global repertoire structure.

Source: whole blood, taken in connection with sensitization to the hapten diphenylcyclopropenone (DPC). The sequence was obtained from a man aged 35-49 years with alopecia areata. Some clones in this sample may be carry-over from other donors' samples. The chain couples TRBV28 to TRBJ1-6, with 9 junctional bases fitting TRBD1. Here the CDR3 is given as CASSLFLDRGNSPLHF. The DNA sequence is TGTGCCAGCAGTTTATTTTTGGACAGGGGTAATTCACCCCTCCACTTT.